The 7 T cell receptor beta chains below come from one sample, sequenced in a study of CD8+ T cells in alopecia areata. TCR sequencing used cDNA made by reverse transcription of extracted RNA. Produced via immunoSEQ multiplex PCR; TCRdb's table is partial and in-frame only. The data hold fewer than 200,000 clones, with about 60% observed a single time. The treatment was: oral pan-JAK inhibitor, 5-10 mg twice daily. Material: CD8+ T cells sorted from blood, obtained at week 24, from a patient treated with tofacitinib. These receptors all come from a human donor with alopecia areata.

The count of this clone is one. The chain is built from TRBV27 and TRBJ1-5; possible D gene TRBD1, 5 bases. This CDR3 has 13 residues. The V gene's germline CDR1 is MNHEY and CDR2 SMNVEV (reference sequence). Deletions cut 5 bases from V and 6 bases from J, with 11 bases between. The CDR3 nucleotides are TGTGCCAGCAGTGAAAGGGGAGGTCAGCCCCAGCATTTT. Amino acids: CASSERGGQPQHF.

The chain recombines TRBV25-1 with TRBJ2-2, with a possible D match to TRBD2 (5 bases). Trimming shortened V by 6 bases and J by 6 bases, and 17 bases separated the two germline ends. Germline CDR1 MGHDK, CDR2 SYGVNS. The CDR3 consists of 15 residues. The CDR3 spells CASSVGVGYAGELFF. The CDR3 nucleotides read TGTGCCAGCAGCGTCGGGGTAGGGTATGCCGGGGAGCTGTTTTTT.

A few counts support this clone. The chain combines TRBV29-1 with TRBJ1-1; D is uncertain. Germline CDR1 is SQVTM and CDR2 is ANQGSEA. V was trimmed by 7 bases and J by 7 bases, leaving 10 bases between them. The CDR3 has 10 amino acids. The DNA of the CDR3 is TGCAGCGCCATACTGGGTGAAGCTTTCTTT. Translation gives CSAILGEAFF.

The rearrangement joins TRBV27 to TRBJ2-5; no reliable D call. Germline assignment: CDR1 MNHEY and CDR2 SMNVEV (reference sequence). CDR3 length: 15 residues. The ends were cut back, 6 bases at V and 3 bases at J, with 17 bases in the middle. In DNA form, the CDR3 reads TGTGCCAGCAGCCCCCTCGGGCAACTCAAAGAGACCCAGTACTTC. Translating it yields CASSPLGQLKETQYF.

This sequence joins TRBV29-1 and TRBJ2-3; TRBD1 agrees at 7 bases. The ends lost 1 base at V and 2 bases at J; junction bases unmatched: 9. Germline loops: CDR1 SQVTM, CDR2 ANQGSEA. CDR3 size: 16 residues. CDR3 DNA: TGCAGCGTTGAAGTATACATAACAGGGGACACAGATACGCAGTATTTT. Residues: CSVEVYITGDTDTQYF.

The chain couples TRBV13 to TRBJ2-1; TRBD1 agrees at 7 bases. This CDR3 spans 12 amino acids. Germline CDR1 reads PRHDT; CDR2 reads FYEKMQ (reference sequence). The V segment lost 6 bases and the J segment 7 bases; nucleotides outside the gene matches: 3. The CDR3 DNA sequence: TGTGCCAGCAGAGAGACAGGGAATGAGCAGTTCTTC. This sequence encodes CASRETGNEQFF.

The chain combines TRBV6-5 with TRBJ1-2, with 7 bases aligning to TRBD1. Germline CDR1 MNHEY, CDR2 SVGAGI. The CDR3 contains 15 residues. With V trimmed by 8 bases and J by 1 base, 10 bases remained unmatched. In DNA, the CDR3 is TGTGCCAGCGGAGGGACAGCCTCTTTTAACTATGGCTACACCTTC. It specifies CASGGTASFNYGYTF.